The present entry profiles one T cell receptor beta chain with its context. Its target is unknown. This sample was taken from a study of cytotoxic CD8 clonotypes in ibrutinib-treated CLL. Study results and limitations: Public clonotypes were rare and shrank or held steady on treatment.

The repertoire was sequenced with immunoSEQ multiplex PCR; TCRdb's copy has only in-frame clones and lacks some. Of around 150,000 clones in the sample, roughly four fifths were seen once. Roughly 1.8 micrograms of genomic DNA (from cryopreserved PBMCs) were used for TCR beta libraries. This specimen consisted of PBMCs, obtained after 12 months of ibrutinib treatment. The source is a human donor with chronic lymphocytic leukemia.

CDR3 amino acids: CASSLAGKLMNTEAFF. The CDR3 DNA follows: TGTGCCAGCAGCTTAGCCGGCAAATTGATGAACACTGAAGCTTTCTTT. The V and J genes are TRBV7-2 and TRBJ1-1; D call uncertain. CDR1 is SGHTA, CDR2 FQGNSA, per germline. Trimming took off 0 bases at V and 0 bases at J, with 11 bases between the two ends. The CDR3 sequence is 16 residues long.